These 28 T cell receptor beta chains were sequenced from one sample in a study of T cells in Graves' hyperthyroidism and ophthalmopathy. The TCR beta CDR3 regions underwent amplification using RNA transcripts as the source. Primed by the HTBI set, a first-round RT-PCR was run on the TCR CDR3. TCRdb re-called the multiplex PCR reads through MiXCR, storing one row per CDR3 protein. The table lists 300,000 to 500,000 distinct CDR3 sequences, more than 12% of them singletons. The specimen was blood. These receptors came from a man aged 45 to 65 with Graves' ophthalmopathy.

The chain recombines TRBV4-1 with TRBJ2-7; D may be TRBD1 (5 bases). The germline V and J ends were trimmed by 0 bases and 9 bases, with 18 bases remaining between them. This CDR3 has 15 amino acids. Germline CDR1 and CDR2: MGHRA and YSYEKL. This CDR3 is CASSQEGTLIRGQYF. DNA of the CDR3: TGCGCCAGCAGCCAAGAAGGCACCCTCATAAGGGGGCAGTACTTC.

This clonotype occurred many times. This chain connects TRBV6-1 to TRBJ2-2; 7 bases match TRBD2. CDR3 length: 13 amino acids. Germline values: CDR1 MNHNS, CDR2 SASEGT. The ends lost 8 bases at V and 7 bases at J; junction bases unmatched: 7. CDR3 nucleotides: TGTGCCAGCGGGCGGGAGCGTATCGGGGAGCTGTTTTTT. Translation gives CASGRERIGELFF.

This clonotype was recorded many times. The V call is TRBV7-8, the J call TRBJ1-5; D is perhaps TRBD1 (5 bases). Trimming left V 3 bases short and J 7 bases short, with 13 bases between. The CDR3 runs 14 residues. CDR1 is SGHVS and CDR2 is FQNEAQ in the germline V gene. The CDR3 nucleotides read TGTGCCAGCAGCTTCGCAGGGCTTGGGCAGCCCCAGCATTTT. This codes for CASSFAGLGQPQHF.

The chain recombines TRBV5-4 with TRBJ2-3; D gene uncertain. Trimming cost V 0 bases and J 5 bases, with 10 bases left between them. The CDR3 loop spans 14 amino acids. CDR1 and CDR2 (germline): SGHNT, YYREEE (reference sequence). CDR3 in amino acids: CASSLVGWEDTQYF. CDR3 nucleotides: TGTGCCAGCAGCTTGGTGGGGTGGGAAGATACGCAGTATTTT.

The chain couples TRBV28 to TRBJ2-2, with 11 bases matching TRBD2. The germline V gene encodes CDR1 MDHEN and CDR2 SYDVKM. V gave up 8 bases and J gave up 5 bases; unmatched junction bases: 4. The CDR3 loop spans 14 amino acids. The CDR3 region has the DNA TGTGCCAGCCTCGGGACTAGCGGTACCGGGGAGCTGTTTTTT. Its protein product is CASLGTSGTGELFF.

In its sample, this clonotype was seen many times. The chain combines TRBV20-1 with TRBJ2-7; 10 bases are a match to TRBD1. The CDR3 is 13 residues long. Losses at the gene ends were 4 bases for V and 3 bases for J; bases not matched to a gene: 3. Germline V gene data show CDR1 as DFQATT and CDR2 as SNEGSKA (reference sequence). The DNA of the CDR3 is TGCAGTGCTACCGGGACAGGGGTCTACGAGCAGTACTTC. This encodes CSATGTGVYEQYF.

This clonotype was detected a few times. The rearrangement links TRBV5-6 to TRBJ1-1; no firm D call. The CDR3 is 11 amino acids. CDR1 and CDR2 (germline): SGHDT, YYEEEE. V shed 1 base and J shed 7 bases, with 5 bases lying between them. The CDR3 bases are TGTGCCAGCAGCTTGCTCAATGAAGCTTTCTTT. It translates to CASSLLNEAFF.

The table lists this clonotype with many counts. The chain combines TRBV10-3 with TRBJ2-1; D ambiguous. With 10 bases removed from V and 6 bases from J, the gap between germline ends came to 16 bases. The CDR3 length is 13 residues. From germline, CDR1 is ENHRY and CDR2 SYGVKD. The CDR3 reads CANHSVLFNEQFF. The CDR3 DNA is TGTGCCAACCACAGTGTCCTATTCAATGAGCAGTTCTTC.

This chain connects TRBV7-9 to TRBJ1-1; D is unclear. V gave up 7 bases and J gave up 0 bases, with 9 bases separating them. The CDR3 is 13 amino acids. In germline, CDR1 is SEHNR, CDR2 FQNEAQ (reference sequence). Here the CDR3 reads CASTTGVNTEAFF. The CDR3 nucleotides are TGTGCCAGCACCACCGGGGTGAACACTGAAGCTTTCTTT.

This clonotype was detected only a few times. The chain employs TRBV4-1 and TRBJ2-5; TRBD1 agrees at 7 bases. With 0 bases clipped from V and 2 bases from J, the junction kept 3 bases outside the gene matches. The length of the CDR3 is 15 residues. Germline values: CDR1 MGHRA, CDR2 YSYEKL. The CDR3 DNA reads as TGCGCCAGCAGCCAAGATTGGGGACAGCAAGAGACCCAGTACTTC. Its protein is CASSQDWGQQETQYF.

The CDR3 nucleotides are TGTGCCAGTAATATCGGGACGGATTATGGCTACACCTTC. Encoded protein: CASNIGTDYGYTF. V usage is TRBV19 and J usage is TRBJ1-2; perhaps TRBD1 as D (5 bases). CDR3 size: 13 residues. Germline V gives CDR1 LNHDA, CDR2 SQIVND (reference sequence). The V end lost 7 bases, the J end lost 5 bases, and 14 bases lay between the germline ends.

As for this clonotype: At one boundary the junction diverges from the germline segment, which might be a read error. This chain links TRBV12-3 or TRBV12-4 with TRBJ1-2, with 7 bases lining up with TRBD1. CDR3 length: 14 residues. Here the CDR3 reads CASSPRQGDYSYTF. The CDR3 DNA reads TGTGCCAGCAGTCCACGACAGGGAGACTATAGCTACACCTTC.

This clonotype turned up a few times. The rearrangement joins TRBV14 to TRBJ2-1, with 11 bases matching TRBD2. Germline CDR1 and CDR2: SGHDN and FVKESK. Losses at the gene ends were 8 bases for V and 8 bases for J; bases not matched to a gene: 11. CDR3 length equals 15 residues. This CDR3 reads CASATLAGGLYEQFF. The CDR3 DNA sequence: TGTGCCAGCGCCACTTTAGCGGGAGGGCTGTATGAGCAGTTCTTC.

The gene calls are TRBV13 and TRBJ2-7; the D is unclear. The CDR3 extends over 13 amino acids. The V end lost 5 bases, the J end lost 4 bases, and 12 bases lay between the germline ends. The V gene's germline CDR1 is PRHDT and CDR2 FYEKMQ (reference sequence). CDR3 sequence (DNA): TGTGCCAGCAGCCAGGTAGAGGCTTACGAGCAGTACTTC. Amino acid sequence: CASSQVEAYEQYF.

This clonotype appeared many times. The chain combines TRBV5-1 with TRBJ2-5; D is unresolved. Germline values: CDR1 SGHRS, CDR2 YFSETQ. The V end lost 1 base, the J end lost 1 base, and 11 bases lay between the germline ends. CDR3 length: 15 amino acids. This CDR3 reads CASSLIQPGQETQYF. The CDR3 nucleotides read TGCGCCAGCAGCTTGATTCAGCCAGGCCAAGAGACCCAGTACTTC.

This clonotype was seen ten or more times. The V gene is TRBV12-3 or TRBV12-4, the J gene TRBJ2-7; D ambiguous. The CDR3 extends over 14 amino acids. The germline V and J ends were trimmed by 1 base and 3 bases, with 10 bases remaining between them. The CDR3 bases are TGTGCCAGCAGTTTAGGGGGTTGGGGCTACGAGCAGTACTTC. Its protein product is CASSLGGWGYEQYF.

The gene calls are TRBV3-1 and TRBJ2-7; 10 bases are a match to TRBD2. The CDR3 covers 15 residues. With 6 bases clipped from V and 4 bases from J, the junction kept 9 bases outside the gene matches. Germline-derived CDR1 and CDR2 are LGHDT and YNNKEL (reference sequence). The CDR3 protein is CASSRSSGSRYEQYF. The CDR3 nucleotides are TGTGCCAGCAGTCGGTCTAGCGGGAGTCGGTACGAGCAGTACTTC.

The CDR3 here is CAISGTTGNYEGSPLHF. The CDR3 DNA follows: TGTGCCATCAGTGGGACTACAGGAAACTACGAAGGTTCACCCCTCCACTTT. The V call is TRBV10-3, the J call TRBJ1-6, with a tentative D call TRBD1 (5 bases). Trimming took off 4 bases at V and 9 bases at J, with 22 bases between the two ends. The CDR3 consists of 17 residues. Germline lookup yields CDR1 ENHRY and CDR2 SYGVKD.

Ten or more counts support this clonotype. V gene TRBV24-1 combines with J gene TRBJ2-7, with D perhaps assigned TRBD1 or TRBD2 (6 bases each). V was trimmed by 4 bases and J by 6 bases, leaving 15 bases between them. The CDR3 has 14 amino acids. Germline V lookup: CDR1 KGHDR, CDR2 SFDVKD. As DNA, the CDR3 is TGTGCCACCAGTGACAGAGGGGGGAGTATCGAGCAGTACTTC. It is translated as CATSDRGGSIEQYF.

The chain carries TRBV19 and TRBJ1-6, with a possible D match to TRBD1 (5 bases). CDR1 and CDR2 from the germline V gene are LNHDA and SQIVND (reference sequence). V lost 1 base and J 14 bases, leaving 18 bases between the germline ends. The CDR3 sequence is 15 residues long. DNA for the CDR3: TGTGCCAGTAGTATAGGACAGACTACACCAGCGACCCTCCACTTT. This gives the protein CASSIGQTTPATLHF.

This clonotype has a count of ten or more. CDR3 bases: TGTGCCAGCAGGACAGGGGATTGGGGCTACACCTTC. Protein: CASRTGDWGYTF. The J gene is TRBJ1-2, the V gene TRBV6-1, with 8 bases identical to TRBD1. V trimming: 6 bases; J trimming: 8 bases; junction bases outside the gene matches: 5. CDR3 length: 12 residues. Germline CDR1 reads MNHNS; CDR2 reads SASEGT.

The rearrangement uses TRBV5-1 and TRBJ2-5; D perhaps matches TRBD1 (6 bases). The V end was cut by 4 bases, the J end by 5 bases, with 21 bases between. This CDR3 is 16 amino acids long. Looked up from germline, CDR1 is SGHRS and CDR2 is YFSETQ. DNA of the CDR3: TGCGCCAGCAGCCAGACGATAGGGGGATCTGGGGAGACCCAGTACTTC. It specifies CASSQTIGGSGETQYF. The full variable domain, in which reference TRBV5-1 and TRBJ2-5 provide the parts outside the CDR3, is KAGVTQTPRYLIKTRGQQVTLSCSPISGHRSVSWYQQTPGQGLQFLFEYFSETQRNKGNFPGRFSGRQFSNSRSEMNVSTLELGDSALYLCASSQTIGGSGETQYFGPGTRLLVL.

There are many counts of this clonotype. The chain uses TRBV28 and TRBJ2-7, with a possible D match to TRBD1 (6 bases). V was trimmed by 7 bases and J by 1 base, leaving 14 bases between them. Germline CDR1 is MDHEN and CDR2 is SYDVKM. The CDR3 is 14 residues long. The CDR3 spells CASKLSRGSYEQYF. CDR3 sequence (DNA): TGTGCCAGCAAATTGAGTAGGGGGTCCTACGAGCAGTACTTC.

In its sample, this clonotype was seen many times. The CDR3 protein is CASSLGPLSNQPQHF. For the CDR3, the DNA is TGTGCCAGCAGCTTAGGCCCCTTGAGCAATCAGCCCCAGCATTTT. V is TRBV7-8 and J is TRBJ1-5, with no clear D. The CDR3 extends over 15 amino acids. The germline V gene has CDR1 SGHVS and CDR2 FQNEAQ. V lost 1 base and J lost 1, with 8 bases in between.

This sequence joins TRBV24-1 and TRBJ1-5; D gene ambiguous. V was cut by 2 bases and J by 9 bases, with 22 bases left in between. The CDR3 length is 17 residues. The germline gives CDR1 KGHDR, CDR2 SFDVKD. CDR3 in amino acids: CATSDSHLGQAAWPQHF. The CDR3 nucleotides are TGTGCCACCAGTGATTCTCACCTCGGCCAGGCCGCATGGCCCCAGCATTTT.

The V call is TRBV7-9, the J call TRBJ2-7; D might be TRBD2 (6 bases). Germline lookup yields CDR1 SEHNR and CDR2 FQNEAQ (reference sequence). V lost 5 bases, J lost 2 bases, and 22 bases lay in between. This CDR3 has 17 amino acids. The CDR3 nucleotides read TGTGCCAGCAGCCCTCCGAGGGCGGGACCGACTACCTACGAGCAGTACTTC. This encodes CASSPPRAGPTTYEQYF.

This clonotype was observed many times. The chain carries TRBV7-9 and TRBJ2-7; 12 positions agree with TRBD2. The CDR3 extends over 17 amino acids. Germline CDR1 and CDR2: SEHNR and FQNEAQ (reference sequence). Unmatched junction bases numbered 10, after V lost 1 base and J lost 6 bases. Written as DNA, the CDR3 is TGTGCCAGCAGCTTAGGGCTGCTAGCGGGAGGGCCGATCGAGCAGTACTTC. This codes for CASSLGLLAGGPIEQYF.

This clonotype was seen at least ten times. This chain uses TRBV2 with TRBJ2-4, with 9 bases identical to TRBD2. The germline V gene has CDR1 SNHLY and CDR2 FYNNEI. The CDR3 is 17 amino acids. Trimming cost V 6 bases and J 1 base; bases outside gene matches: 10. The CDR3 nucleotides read TGTGCCAGCAGAAAGGGACTAGCTTATGGGGCCAAAAACATTCAGTACTTC. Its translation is CASRKGLAYGAKNIQYF.